The rows below give T cell receptor beta chains drawn from one sample of a study of blood T cells in healthy people across ages. TCRdb processed the 5' RACE reads anew with MiXCR; each CDR3 protein has one entry. The repertoire has over 600,000 distinct CDR3 sequences, 35% to 50% of them found once; the top ten carry 15% to 20%. The sample comprised blood. Receptors were obtained from a man of 80 years or more in good health. CDR3s include the opening cysteine and the closing phenylalanine or tryptophan. D genes are given only for firm matches. Expanded clones get a size class; other rows say once, few or many, or leave the size out.

15,-,TRBV7-9,TRBJ2-7,-,CASSLGGGRGDEQYF,TGTGCCAGCAGCTTAGGCGGAGGAAGGGGAGACGAGCAGTACTTC
14,TRBD1,TRBV28,TRBJ2-1,few,CASGTGTGNNEQFF,TGTGCCAGCGGCACAGGGACAGGGAACAATGAGCAGTTCTTC
12,TRBD2,TRBV30,TRBJ2-1,few,CAWSGGRGEQFF,TGTGCCTGGAGTGGTGGGAGGGGTGAGCAGTTCTTC
15,TRBD2,TRBV7-9,TRBJ2-5,-,CASSTQTSGRETQYF,TGTGCCAGCAGCACACAGACTAGCGGGAGGGAGACCCAGTACTTC
16,TRBD2,TRBV27,TRBJ2-3,few,CASSLSPAGATDTQYF,TGTGCCAGCAGTTTATCCCCAGCGGGAGCCACAGATACGCAGTATTTT
17,TRBD1,TRBV12-3/TRBV12-4,TRBJ2-3,-,CASSSTAGQGYTDTQYF,TGTGCCAGCAGTTCAACGGCGGGACAGGGGTACACAGATACGCAGTATTTT
18,-,TRBV7-2,TRBJ2-7,-,CASSSPIESDRDFYEQYF,TGTGCCAGCAGCTCACCCATAGAAAGCGACAGAGACTTTTACGAGCAGTACTTC
15,TRBD2,TRBV20-1,TRBJ2-3,-,CSAIPLAVRADTQYF,TGCAGTGCCATTCCCCTAGCGGTTCGGGCAGATACGCAGTATTTT
13,-,TRBV9,TRBJ2-2,-,CASSVHPAGELFF,TGTGCCAGCAGCGTCCACCCCGCCGGGGAGCTGTTTTTT
15,TRBD2,TRBV6-1,TRBJ2-7,few,CASRELAGGNYEQYF,TGTGCCAGCAGAGAACTAGCGGGAGGCAACTACGAGCAGTACTTC
16,TRBD2,TRBV4-1,TRBJ2-1,-,CASSQDGLANYNEQFF,TGCGCCAGCAGCCAGGATGGACTAGCGAATTACAATGAGCAGTTCTTC
15,-,TRBV4-1,TRBJ2-3,-,CASSQESEVADTQYF,TGCGCCAGCAGCCAGGAGTCGGAGGTCGCAGATACGCAGTATTTT
16,TRBD1,TRBV6-6,TRBJ1-5,-,CASSQPGQGSNQPQHF,TGTGCCAGCAGCCAACCGGGACAGGGGAGCAATCAGCCCCAGCATTTT
17,-,TRBV4-1,TRBJ2-3,many,CASSQFRPGGRTDTQYF,TGCGCCAGCAGCCAATTCCGACCCGGCGGTCGGACAGATACGCAGTATTTT
16,TRBD2,TRBV7-3,TRBJ2-5,-,CASSRGLAGDQETQYF,TGTGCCAGCAGCCGGGGACTAGCGGGAGACCAAGAGACCCAGTACTTC
13,-,TRBV28,TRBJ2-7,many,CASSLLGPYEQYF,TGTGCCAGCAGTTTATTGGGTCCCTACGAGCAGTACTTC
10,-,TRBV29-1,TRBJ1-2,-,CSVTLSGYTF,TGCAGCGTCACTTTGTCTGGCTACACCTTC
16,TRBD2,TRBV5-1,TRBJ2-3,-,CASSRLAGESTDTQYF,TGCGCCAGCAGCCGACTAGCGGGAGAGAGCACAGATACGCAGTATTTT
18,TRBD2,TRBV6-5,TRBJ2-5,-,CASSYSIASGGTQETQYF,TGTGCCAGCAGTTACTCGATCGCGAGCGGGGGGACCCAAGAGACCCAGTACTTC
17,-,TRBV27,TRBJ2-1,once,CASSFGPGPGTPNEQFF,TGTGCCAGCAGTTTCGGACCGGGCCCAGGGACTCCCAATGAGCAGTTCTTC
15,TRBD1,TRBV12-3/TRBV12-4,TRBJ1-2,-,CASSRPSTGVYGYTF,TGTGCCAGCAGCCGCCCATCGACAGGGGTCTATGGCTACACCTTC
17,TRBD2,TRBV4-3,TRBJ2-1,-,CASSQDWRGGRYNEQFF,TGCGCCAGCAGCCAAGATTGGCGGGGGGGCCGATACAATGAGCAGTTCTTC
16,TRBD2,TRBV12-3/TRBV12-4,TRBJ2-6,-,CASSWGGNSGANVLTF,TGTGCCAGCAGTTGGGGGGGGAATTCTGGGGCCAACGTCCTGACTTTC
15,TRBD1,TRBV15,TRBJ1-1,-,CATSRRTGGNTEAFF,TGTGCCACCAGCAGGCGGACAGGTGGTAACACTGAAGCTTTCTTT
15,-,TRBV5-1,TRBJ2-2,few,CASSYGTSHTGELFF,TGCGCCAGCAGCTATGGGACTTCCCACACCGGGGAGCTGTTTTTT
13,-,TRBV20-1,TRBJ2-1,-,CSASGQTHNEQFF,TGCAGTGCTAGTGGGCAGACTCACAATGAGCAGTTCTTC
12,-,TRBV10-3,TRBJ2-5,-,CAISEGGSKQYF,TGTGCCATCAGTGAGGGGGGGTCGAAGCAGTACTTC
14,-,TRBV20-1,TRBJ2-3,-,CSARGGTSTDTQYF,TGCAGTGCTAGAGGGGGGACTAGCACAGATACGCAGTATTTT
14,-,TRBV18,TRBJ1-1,-,CASSRESMNTEAFF,TGTGCCAGCTCACGGGAGAGCATGAACACTGAAGCTTTCTTT
17,-,TRBV6-1,TRBJ1-2,few,CASSEGVSGSRTDGYTF,TGTGCCAGCAGTGAGGGGGTTTCTGGGAGTAGGACAGATGGCTACACCTTC
19,-,TRBV27,TRBJ1-4,-,CASSSLGTGFDEQNEKLFF,TGTGCCAGCAGTTCCCTCGGGACTGGGTTCGACGAGCAGAATGAAAAACTGTTTTTT
18,TRBD2,TRBV5-1,TRBJ2-1,-,CASSLIRAGGSSYNEQFF,TGCGCCAGCAGCTTGATTCGGGCGGGAGGTAGCTCCTACAATGAGCAGTTCTTC
15,TRBD1,TRBV20-1,TRBJ1-5,-,CSAAPTGVINQPQHF,TGCAGTGCTGCCCCGACAGGGGTAATCAATCAGCCCCAGCATTTT
14,-,TRBV18,TRBJ2-7,-,CASSPPESAHEQYF,TGTGCCAGCTCACCACCAGAGTCGGCTCACGAGCAGTACTTC
15,-,TRBV29-1,TRBJ2-1,-,CSVDRGGIIRDEQFF,TGCAGCGTTGATAGAGGGGGAATAATTAGGGATGAGCAGTTCTTC
12,-,TRBV6-5,TRBJ2-5,-,CASSQTQETQYF,TGTGCCAGCAGCCAAACCCAAGAGACCCAGTACTTC
15,-,TRBV29-1,TRBJ2-7,once,CSVEGRIHSYNEQYF,TGCAGCGTTGAAGGACGCATCCATTCCTACAATGAGCAGTACTTC
13,-,TRBV20-1,TRBJ2-1,-,CSAIRDQGNEQFF,TGCAGTGCCATCCGGGACCAGGGCAATGAGCAGTTCTTC
12,-,TRBV20-1,TRBJ2-3,once,CSARKDFDTQYF,TGCAGTGCTAGGAAGGACTTCGATACGCAGTATTTT
18,-,TRBV28,TRBJ2-3,-,CASSLLTPGTLSTDTQYF,TGTGCCAGCAGTTTACTTACTCCCGGGACATTAAGCACAGATACGCAGTATTTT
16,TRBD1,TRBV6-2/TRBV6-3,TRBJ2-5,-,CASSRSGGAESNEQYF,TGTGCCAGCAGTCGCTCAGGGGGCGCTGAATCCAATGAGCAGTACTTC
14,TRBD2,TRBV9,TRBJ2-1,-,CASSGSGSRGEQFF,TGTGCCAGCAGCGGGAGCGGGAGTCGGGGTGAGCAGTTCTTC
14,-,TRBV12-3/TRBV12-4,TRBJ2-7,-,CASSPTGQGHEQYF,TGTGCCAGCAGCCCCACCGGGCAGGGGCACGAGCAGTACTTC
14,TRBD1,TRBV18,TRBJ2-2,-,CASSTDRDTGELFF,TGTGCCAGCTCAACCGACAGGGACACCGGGGAGCTGTTTTTT
14,-,TRBV5-1,TRBJ2-7,-,CASSGQGGAYEQYF,TGCGCCAGCAGCGGACAGGGAGGGGCATACGAGCAGTACTTC
18,TRBD2,TRBV5-1,TRBJ2-7,-,CASNPEGLAGGSPYEQYF,TGCGCCAGCAACCCGGAGGGACTAGCGGGAGGGTCCCCCTACGAGCAGTACTTC